This TCR beta chain was recovered during a study of T cell repertoires in cytomegalovirus infection. Study-level information: Recently described HLA-C-restricted plus well-studied HLA-B-restricted CMV epitopes were used. Through public TCR beta signatures, both CMV infection and matching HLA type were indicated.

On this clonotype itself: Its antigen is not identified.

Study findings and constraints: The study identified carriers of CMV plus the relevant HLA from cumulative public TCR beta family frequency. Ex vivo responses were dominated by HLA-C-restricted CMV-specific TCR beta clonotypes.

The V end was cut by 10 bases, the J end by 0 bases, with 16 bases between. From germline, CDR1 is MNHNS and CDR2 SASEGT. The CDR3 extends over 15 amino acids. MiXCR was run by TCRdb on the reads, yielding one entry per CDR3 protein. The sample yields fewer than 1,000,000 distinct CDR3 sequences, roughly 30% seen once. The material sequenced was cultured CD8+ T cells from PBMCs, taken from culture after CMV antigen stimulation. This sequence was found in a human donor in good health (CMV status not recorded). Some clones in this sample may be carry-over from other donors' samples. The chain employs TRBV6-1 and TRBJ1-3; a possible D gene is TRBD1 (5 bases). CDR3 loop: CAIPHRSDSGNTIYF. As DNA, the CDR3 is TGTGCCATCCCCCACAGGTCCGACTCTGGAAACACCATATATTTT.